This is a list of T cell receptor beta chains from one sample in a study of memory CD4+ T cells and cytomegalovirus serostatus. This table comes from immunoSEQ multiplex PCR, and its TCRdb copy is limited to in-frame clones, with some not included. The sample contains 40,000 to 45,000 clones, over 65% of which appear only once. Sequences were obtained from memory CD4+ T cells from blood. These receptor sequences come from an adult in good health and CMV-seronegative. The CDR3 runs from the conserved cysteine through the conserved F or W. D genes are given only for firm matches. The size of a clone is reported for some rows only, either as once, few or many, or as a class for expanded clones.

>-|TRBV11-3|13|-|TRBJ2-3
TGTGCCAGCAGCCGTGACAGGACAGATACGCAGTATTTT
CASSRDRTDTQYF
>TRBD1|TRBV2|14|-|TRBJ2-3
TGTGCCAGCCGGGACAGGGTGAGCACAGATACGCAGTATTTT
CASRDRVSTDTQYF
>-|TRBV9|15|-|TRBJ1-3
TGTGCCAGCAGCCCAACTGTCGGGTCTGGAAACACCATATATTTT
CASSPTVGSGNTIYF
>-|TRBV18|15|-|TRBJ2-3
TGTGCCAGCTCACCGTCGCAGGGGATCACAGATACGCAGTATTTT
CASSPSQGITDTQYF
>-|TRBV7-8|15|medium-sized|TRBJ1-2
TGTGCCAGCAGCCAGAGCGCATCAGGGGTCGGCGGCTACACCTTC
CASSQSASGVGGYTF
>-|TRBV2|13|few|TRBJ1-1
TGTGCCAGCAGTAGACAGATGAACACTGAAGCTTTCTTT
CASSRQMNTEAFF
>TRBD1|TRBV19|15|-|TRBJ1-5
TGTGCCAGTAGTAAAATGGGACAGGCTAATCAGCCCCAGCATTTT
CASSKMGQANQPQHF
>-|TRBV11-2|13|-|TRBJ1-5
TGTGCCAGCAGCTTAGTAGGAAATCAGCCCCAGCATTTT
CASSLVGNQPQHF
>TRBD1|TRBV5-1|15|-|TRBJ1-5
TGCGCCAGCAGCTTAGGGACAGGGATATATCAGCCCCAGCATTTT
CASSLGTGIYQPQHF
>-|TRBV12-5|13|-|TRBJ2-5
TGTGCTAGTGGTTTGAGCCACGGGGAGACCCAGTACTTC
CASGLSHGETQYF
>TRBD1|TRBV9|17|-|TRBJ1-2
TGTGCCAGCAGCGCCGGACCCAGGACAGGGGGGAACTATGGCTACACCTTC
CASSAGPRTGGNYGYTF
>-|TRBV6-1|13|-|TRBJ1-1
TGTGCCAGCAGTGCCTGGCGGCAGATTGAAGCTTTCTTT
CASSAWRQIEAFF
>-|TRBV5-1|15|few|TRBJ2-7
TGCGCCAGCAGCTCCTCGGGGATAGGTAAGGTCGAGCAGTACTTC
CASSSSGIGKVEQYF